This TCR beta chain appears in the sequencing data of a study of cytomegalovirus exposure and HLA in healthy donors. Comment on this clone: Its antigen is unknown.

Study-level findings and limits: Relative to the roughly 700-donor mean, N-insertions were reportedly fewer in an Asian-associated ancestry cluster in a later analysis. In a later analysis, specific HLA alleles were associated with approximately 17,000 TCR beta sequences at a 0.05 false discovery rate.

The PCR made use of 60 Vbeta and 13 Jbeta primers. Under the authors' procedure: An analysis performed later counted 72 million or so unique TCR beta chains (roughly 11 million of them shared). The data were produced by immunoSEQ multiplex PCR, yet TCRdb's version contains in-frame clones alone and is incomplete. The V and J calls and the clone size are those of that table, but D and trimming were determined from the DNA. The sample lists 200,000 to 250,000 clones, just over 75% occurring once. CDR1 is SGHRS, CDR2 YFSETQ, per germline. V lost 0 bases to trimming and J lost 5 bases; unmatched junction nucleotides: 4. The length of the CDR3 is 16 residues.

The sample was PBMCs. This TCR derives from a woman aged 60 to 75 in good health and CMV-seropositive. This chain links TRBV5-1 with TRBJ2-7; 14 bases align to TRBD2. The CDR3 DNA reads as TGCGCCAGCAGCTTGGGAGGGACTAGCGGGAGCAACGAGCAGTACTTC. Its protein is CASSLGGTSGSNEQYF.